A single sample gave rise to the 19 T cell receptor beta chains below, sequenced in a study of blood T cell repertoires in COVID-19. Generated by immunoSEQ multiplex PCR, the TCRdb table keeps only in-frame clones and is missing some. The data contain approximately 530,000 clones, roughly nine tenths of them seen just once; the ten biggest clones take up around 8%. Specimen: peripheral blood. The source of these receptors is a woman aged 45-65 years with COVID-19, enrolled during active disease.

A single count supports this clone. For the CDR3, the DNA is TGTGCCAGCGGAGGACAGGGGGTGTACTCTGGGGCCAACGTCCTGACTTTC. This encodes CASGGQGVYSGANVLTF. The chain combines TRBV27 with TRBJ2-6, with 10 bases identical to TRBD1. V was pared by 8 bases and J by 0 bases, with 7 bases of the junction left unmatched. The CDR3 is made up of 17 amino acids. Germline V gene lookup returns CDR1 MNHEY and CDR2 SMNVEV (reference sequence).

The J gene is TRBJ2-1, the V gene TRBV5-4, with D possibly matching TRBD2 (5 bases). V lost 2 bases and J lost 8, with 5 bases in between. This CDR3 has 11 residues. Germline assignment: CDR1 SGHNT and CDR2 YYREEE (reference sequence). The CDR3 DNA reads as TGTGCCAGCAGCTTAGCGGATGAGCAGTTCTTC. This translates into CASSLADEQFF.

The chain recombines TRBV30 with TRBJ2-7; 9 bases map to TRBD2. This CDR3 has 12 residues. Trimming took 8 bases from V and 5 from J; bases not matched to a gene: 7. CDR1 is GTSNPN, CDR2 SVGIG, per germline (reference sequence). The CDR3 coding sequence is TGTGCCCGTAGCGGGGGTGGACACGAGCAGTACTTC. As protein: CARSGGGHEQYF.

The count of this clone is one. The J gene is TRBJ2-2, the V gene TRBV5-1, with 8 nucleotides matching TRBD1. J was trimmed by 3 bases and V by 1 base; bases with no gene match: 2. CDR3 length: 15 amino acids. Germline V gene data show CDR1 as SGHRS and CDR2 as YFSETQ. The CDR3 is CASSLQGAYTGELFF. The DNA for the CDR3 is TGCGCCAGCAGCTTGCAGGGGGCGTACACCGGGGAGCTGTTTTTT. Supplemented by reference TRBV5-1 and TRBJ2-2, the full variable domain reads KAGVTQTPRYLIKTRGQQVTLSCSPISGHRSVSWYQQTPGQGLQFLFEYFSETQRNKGNFPGRFSGRQFSNSRSEMNVSTLELGDSALYLCASSLQGAYTGELFFGEGSRLTVL.

This clone was counted a few times. The V call is TRBV5-4, the J call TRBJ1-6; D is possibly TRBD1 (6 bases). Germline values: CDR1 SGHNT, CDR2 YYREEE (reference sequence). Trimming stripped 5 bases from V and 1 base from J, with 7 bases between. This CDR3 contains 14 residues. CDR3 amino acids: CASRTGSYNSPLHF. The CDR3 bases are TGTGCCAGCAGGACAGGATCCTATAATTCACCCCTCCACTTT.

This clone was seen a single time. DNA for the CDR3: TGTGCCAGCAGTTATGACAGCATGAACACTGAAGCTTTCTTT. Translating it yields CASSYDSMNTEAFF. This chain uses TRBV6-2 or TRBV6-3 with TRBJ1-1; weak D call: TRBD1 (5 bases). Per germline, CDR1 MNHEY and CDR2 SVGEGT. The CDR3 spans 14 residues. V lost 3 bases, J lost 0 bases, and 8 bases lay in between.

The V and J genes are TRBV5-8 and TRBJ2-7; a weak D match, TRBD1 (6 bases). V lost 0 bases and J lost 5, with 21 bases in between. CDR1 is SGHTS and CDR2 is YDEGEE in the germline V gene. The CDR3 has 17 amino acids. The CDR3 region is CASSLVVIRTDSHEQYF. The CDR3 DNA follows: TGTGCCAGCAGCTTGGTGGTTATTAGGACAGATTCTCACGAGCAGTACTTC.

The chain couples TRBV3-1 (or the pseudogene TRBV3-2) to TRBJ1-2; D gene ambiguous. CDR1 and CDR2 from the germline V gene are LGHDT and YNNKEL (reference sequence). The V end lost 4 bases, the J end lost 2 bases, and 11 bases lay between the germline ends. The CDR3 runs 14 residues. CDR3 loop: CASSLSSGNYGYTF. CDR3 in DNA: TGTGCCAGCAGCCTCAGCAGCGGCAACTATGGCTACACCTTC.

This clone was counted only a few times. V and J are TRBV3-1 (or the pseudogene TRBV3-2) and TRBJ1-2; TRBD1 agrees at 7 bases. V was pared by 2 bases and J by 8 bases, with 8 bases of the junction left unmatched. Germline V gene data show CDR1 as LGHDT and CDR2 as YNNKEL (reference sequence). The CDR3 is made up of 14 amino acids. The CDR3 is CASSQRRGQLGYTF. CDR3 nucleotides: TGTGCCAGCAGCCAACGGAGGGGGCAGCTGGGCTACACCTTC.

The CDR3 DNA follows: TGCGCCAGCAGCCAACAAGCTTCTGGGGCCAACGTCCTGACTTTC. Protein: CASSQQASGANVLTF. This sequence joins TRBV4-1 and TRBJ2-6; D remains unclear. The CDR3 contains 15 residues. Germline V gives CDR1 MGHRA, CDR2 YSYEKL. V was shortened by 2 bases and J by 1 base, with 6 bases between the two germline ends.

The chain uses TRBV11-2 and TRBJ2-3; 10 positions agree with TRBD2. CDR3 size: 17 residues. V shed 7 bases, J shed 2 bases, and the junction held 12 bases outside the gene matches. Germline V gives CDR1 SGHAT, CDR2 FQNNGV. CDR3 sequence: CASNLGERGGDTDTQYF. CDR3 sequence (DNA): TGTGCCAGCAACCTAGGGGAGCGGGGGGGAGACACAGATACGCAGTATTTT.

The chain joins TRBV4-1 to TRBJ2-3; tentative D call: TRBD1 (6 bases). Trimming cost V 3 bases and J 2 bases, with 21 bases left between them. CDR1 is MGHRA, CDR2 YSYEKL, per germline. This CDR3 has 18 residues. CDR3 nucleotides: TGCGCCAGCAGCCAGGGCATCACAGGGCTAGCCCTCACAGATACGCAGTATTTT. This gives the protein CASSQGITGLALTDTQYF.

The chain recombines TRBV30 with TRBJ1-5; weak D call: TRBD1 (6 bases). This CDR3 contains 13 residues. V was cut by 1 base and J by 5 bases, with 9 bases left in between. Germline CDR1 reads GTSNPN; CDR2 reads SVGIG (reference sequence). The CDR3 coding sequence is TGTGCCTGGAGTGGCAGGGGCGATCAGCCCCAGCATTTT. Translating gives CAWSGRGDQPQHF.

The rearrangement uses TRBV27 and TRBJ1-2; 8 nucleotides agree with TRBD1. V was pared by 6 bases and J by 7 bases, with 7 bases of the junction left unmatched. This CDR3 comprises 13 residues. Germline lookup yields CDR1 MNHEY and CDR2 SMNVEV (reference sequence). CDR3 protein: CASRLQGARGYTF. As DNA, the CDR3 is TGTGCCAGCAGACTCCAGGGGGCGCGTGGCTACACCTTC.

This clone was found once. The chain carries TRBV21-1 and TRBJ2-2; TRBD2 is the table's D call, not checked against the DNA. TRBV21-1 is listed as a pseudogene. The CDR3 has 19 amino acids. Here the CDR3 DNA reads TGTGCCAGCAGCCACCTTAAAGTCTCAATCATTACTATCACCGGGGAGCTGTTTTTT. This gives the protein CASSHLKVSIITITGELFF.

The rearrangement links TRBV3-1 (or the pseudogene TRBV3-2) to TRBJ2-2; tentative D call: TRBD1 (7 bases). Germline V gene sequence: CDR1 LGHDT, CDR2 YNNKEL (reference sequence). CDR3 length: 15 residues. The V gene lost 3 bases and the J gene lost 6 bases, with 14 bases spanning the gap. The CDR3 protein is CASSQLEGAPGELFF. The CDR3 DNA follows: TGTGCCAGCAGCCAGTTGGAGGGGGCCCCCGGGGAGCTGTTTTTT.

The chain is built from TRBV30 and TRBJ2-7, with TRBD2 identical over 7 bases. Germline loops: CDR1 GTSNPN, CDR2 SVGIG (reference sequence). V was pared by 2 bases and J by 4 bases, with 11 bases of the junction left unmatched. The CDR3 is 15 amino acids. The CDR3 protein is CAWSKRWRGRYEQYF. The CDR3 DNA reads as TGTGCCTGGAGTAAAAGGTGGCGGGGGAGGTACGAGCAGTACTTC.

This chain uses TRBV6-5 with TRBJ1-1, with a possible D match to TRBD1 (6 bases). Trimming stripped 7 bases from V and 1 base from J, with 10 bases between. This CDR3 has 13 residues. The germline V gene encodes CDR1 MNHEY and CDR2 SVGAGI. CDR3 nucleotides: TGTGCCAGCAACAGGGTTTCGAACACTGAAGCTTTCTTT. This sequence encodes CASNRVSNTEAFF.

Details on this clone: Other nucleotide sequences in the sample specify the same CDR3. The chain links TRBV19 to TRBJ1-2; TRBD1 aligns across 8 bases. CDR1 is LNHDA and CDR2 is SQIVND in the germline V gene (reference sequence). V lost 5 bases to trimming and J lost 2 bases; unmatched junction nucleotides: 4. CDR3 size: 14 residues. The CDR3 sequence: CASSSRTGNYGYTF. DNA for the CDR3: TGTGCCAGTAGTTCAAGGACAGGGAACTATGGCTACACCTTC.